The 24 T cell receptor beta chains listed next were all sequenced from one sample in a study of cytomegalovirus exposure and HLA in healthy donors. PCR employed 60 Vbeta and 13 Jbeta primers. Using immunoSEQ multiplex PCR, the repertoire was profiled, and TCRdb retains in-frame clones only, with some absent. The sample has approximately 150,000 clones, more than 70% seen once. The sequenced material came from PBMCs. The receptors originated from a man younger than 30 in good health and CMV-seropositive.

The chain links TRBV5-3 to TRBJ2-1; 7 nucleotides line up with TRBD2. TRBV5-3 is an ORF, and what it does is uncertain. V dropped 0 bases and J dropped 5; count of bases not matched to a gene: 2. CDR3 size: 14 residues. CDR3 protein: CARSLGLADNEQFF. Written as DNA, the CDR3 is TGTGCCAGAAGCTTGGGTCTAGCGGACAATGAGCAGTTCTTC.

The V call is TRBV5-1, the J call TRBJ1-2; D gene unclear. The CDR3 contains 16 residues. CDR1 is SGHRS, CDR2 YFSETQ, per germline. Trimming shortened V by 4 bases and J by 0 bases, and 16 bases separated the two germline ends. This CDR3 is CASSLQADTTNYGYTF. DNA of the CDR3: TGCGCCAGCAGCCTTCAAGCCGATACTACTAACTATGGCTACACCTTC.

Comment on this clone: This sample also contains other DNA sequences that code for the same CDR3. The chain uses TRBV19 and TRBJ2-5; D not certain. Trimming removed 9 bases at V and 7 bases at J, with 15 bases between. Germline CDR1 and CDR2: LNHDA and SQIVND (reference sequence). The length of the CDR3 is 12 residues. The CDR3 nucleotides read TGTGCCAGCAGTCCGGGTATGGGGACCCAGTACTTC. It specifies CASSPGMGTQYF.

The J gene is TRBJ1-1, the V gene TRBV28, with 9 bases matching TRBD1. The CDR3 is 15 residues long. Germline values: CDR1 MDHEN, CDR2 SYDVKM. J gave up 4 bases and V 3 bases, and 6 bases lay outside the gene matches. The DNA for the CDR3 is TGTGCCAGCAGTTTCCCGGGACAGGGAGGCACTGAAGCTTTCTTT. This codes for CASSFPGQGGTEAFF. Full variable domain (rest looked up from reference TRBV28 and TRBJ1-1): DVKVTQSSRYLVKRTGEKVFLECVQDMDHENMFWYRQDPGLGLRLIYFSYDVKMKEKGDIPEGYSVSREKKERFSLILESASTNQTSMYLCASSFPGQGGTEAFFGQGTRLTVV.

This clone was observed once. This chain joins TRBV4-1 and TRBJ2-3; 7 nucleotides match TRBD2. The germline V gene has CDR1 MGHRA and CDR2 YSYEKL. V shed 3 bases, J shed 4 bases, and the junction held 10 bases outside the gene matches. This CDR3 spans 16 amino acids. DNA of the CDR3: TGCGCCAGCAGCCATGGGGGGGTAGCGGTCCCAGATACGCAGTATTTT. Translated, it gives CASSHGGVAVPDTQYF.

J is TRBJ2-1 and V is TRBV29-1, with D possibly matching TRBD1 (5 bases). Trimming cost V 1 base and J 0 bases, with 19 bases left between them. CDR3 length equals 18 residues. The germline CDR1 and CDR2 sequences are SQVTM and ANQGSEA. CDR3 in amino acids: CSVEGATGWLRSYNEQFF. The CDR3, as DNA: TGCAGCGTTGAAGGTGCTACAGGATGGTTGCGCTCCTACAATGAGCAGTTCTTC.

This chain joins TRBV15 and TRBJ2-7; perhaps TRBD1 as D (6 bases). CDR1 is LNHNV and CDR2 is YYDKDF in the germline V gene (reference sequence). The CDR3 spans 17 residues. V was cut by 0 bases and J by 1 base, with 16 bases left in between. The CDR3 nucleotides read TGTGCCACCAGCAGAGATATACAGACAGGACCTTCCTACGAGCAGTACTTC. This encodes CATSRDIQTGPSYEQYF.

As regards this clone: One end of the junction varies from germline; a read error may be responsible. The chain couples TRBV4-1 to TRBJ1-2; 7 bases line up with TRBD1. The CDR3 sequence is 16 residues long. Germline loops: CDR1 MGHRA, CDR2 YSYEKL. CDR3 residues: CARSPRDSVARDGYTF. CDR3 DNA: TGCGCCCGCAGCCCCCGGGACAGTGTAGCCAGGGATGGCTACACCTTC.

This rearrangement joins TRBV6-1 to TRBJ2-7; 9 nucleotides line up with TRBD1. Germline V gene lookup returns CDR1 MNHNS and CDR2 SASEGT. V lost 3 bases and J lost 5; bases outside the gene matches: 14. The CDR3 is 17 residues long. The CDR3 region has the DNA TGTGCCAGCAGTGATTTGGTTTGGGACAGGGCGCCCCACGAGCAGTACTTC. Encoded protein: CASSDLVWDRAPHEQYF.

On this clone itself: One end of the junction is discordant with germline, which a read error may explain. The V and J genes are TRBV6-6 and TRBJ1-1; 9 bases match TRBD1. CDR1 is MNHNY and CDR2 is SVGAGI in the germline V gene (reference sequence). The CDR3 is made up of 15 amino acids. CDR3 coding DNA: TGTTCCAGCAGTTACTCGAATCCGGGACAGGGCACGGCTTTCTTT. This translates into CSSSYSNPGQGTAFF.

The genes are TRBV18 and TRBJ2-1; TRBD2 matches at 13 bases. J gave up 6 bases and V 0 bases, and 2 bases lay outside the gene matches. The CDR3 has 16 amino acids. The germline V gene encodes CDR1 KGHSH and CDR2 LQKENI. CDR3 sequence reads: CASSPPGLAGFNEQFF. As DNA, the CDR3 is TGTGCCAGCTCACCACCGGGACTAGCGGGGTTCAATGAGCAGTTCTTC. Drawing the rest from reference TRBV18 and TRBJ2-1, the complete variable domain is NAGVMQNPRHLVRRRGQEARLRCSPMKGHSHVYWYRQLPEEGLKFMVYLQKENIIDESGMPKERFSAEFPKEGPSILRIQQVVRGDSAAYFCASSPPGLAGFNEQFFGPGTRLTVL.

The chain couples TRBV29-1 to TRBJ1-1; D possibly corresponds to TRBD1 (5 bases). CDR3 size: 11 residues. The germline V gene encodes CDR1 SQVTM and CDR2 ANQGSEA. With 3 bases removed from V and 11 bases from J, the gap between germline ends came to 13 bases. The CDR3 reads CSVDLGGEAFF. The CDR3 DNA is TGCAGCGTTGATCTCGGGGGTGAGGCTTTCTTT. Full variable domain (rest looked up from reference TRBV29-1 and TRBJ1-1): SAVISQKPSRDICQRGTSLTIQCQVDSQVTMMFWYRQQPGQSLTLIATANQGSEATYESGFVIDKFPISRPNLTFSTLTVSNMSPEDSSIYLCSVDLGGEAFFGQGTRLTVV.

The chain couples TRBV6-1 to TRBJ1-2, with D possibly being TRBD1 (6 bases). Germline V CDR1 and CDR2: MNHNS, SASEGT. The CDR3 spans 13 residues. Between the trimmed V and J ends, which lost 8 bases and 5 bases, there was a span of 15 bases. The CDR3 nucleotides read TGTGCCAGCTCGCCCGGACAGAGATATGGCTACACCTTC. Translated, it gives CASSPGQRYGYTF.

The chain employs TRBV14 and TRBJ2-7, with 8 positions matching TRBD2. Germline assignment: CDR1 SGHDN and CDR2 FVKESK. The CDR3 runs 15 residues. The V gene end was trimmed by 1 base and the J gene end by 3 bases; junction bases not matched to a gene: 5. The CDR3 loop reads CASSQATSGSYEQYF. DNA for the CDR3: TGTGCCAGCAGCCAAGCTACTAGCGGTAGCTACGAGCAGTACTTC. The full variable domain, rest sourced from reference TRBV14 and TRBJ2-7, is EAGVTQFPSHSVIEKGQTVTLRCDPISGHDNLYWYRRVMGKEIKFLLHFVKESKQDESGMPNNRFLAERTGGTYSTLKVQPAELEDSGVYFCASSQATSGSYEQYFGPGTRLTVT.

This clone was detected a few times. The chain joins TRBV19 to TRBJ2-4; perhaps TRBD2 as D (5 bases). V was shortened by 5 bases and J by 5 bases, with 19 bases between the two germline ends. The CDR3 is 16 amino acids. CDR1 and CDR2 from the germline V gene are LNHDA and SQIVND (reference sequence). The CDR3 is CASSLIEGSGQNIQYF. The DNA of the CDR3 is TGTGCCAGTAGTCTTATTGAGGGAAGCGGTCAAAACATTCAGTACTTC.

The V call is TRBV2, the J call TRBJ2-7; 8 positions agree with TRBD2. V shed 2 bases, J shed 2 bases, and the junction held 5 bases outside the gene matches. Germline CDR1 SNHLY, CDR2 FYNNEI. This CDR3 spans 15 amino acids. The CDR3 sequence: CASSERLAGPYEQYF. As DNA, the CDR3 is TGTGCCAGCAGTGAACGGTTAGCGGGACCCTACGAGCAGTACTTC. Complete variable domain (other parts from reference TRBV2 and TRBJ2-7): EPEVTQTPSHQVTQMGQEVILRCVPISNHLYFYWYRQILGQKVEFLVSFYNNEISEKSEIFDDQFSVERPDGSNFTLKIRSTKLEDSAMYFCASSERLAGPYEQYFGPGTRLTVT.

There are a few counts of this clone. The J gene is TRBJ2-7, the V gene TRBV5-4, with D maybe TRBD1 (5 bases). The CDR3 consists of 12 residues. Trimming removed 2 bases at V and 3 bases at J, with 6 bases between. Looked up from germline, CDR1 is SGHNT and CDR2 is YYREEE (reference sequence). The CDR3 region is CASSLGVYEQYF. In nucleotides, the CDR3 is TGTGCCAGCAGCTTAGGGGTCTACGAGCAGTACTTC.

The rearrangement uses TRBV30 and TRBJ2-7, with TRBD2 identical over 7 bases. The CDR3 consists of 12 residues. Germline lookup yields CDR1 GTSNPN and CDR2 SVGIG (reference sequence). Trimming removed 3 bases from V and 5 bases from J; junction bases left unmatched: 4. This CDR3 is CAWRSGNHEQYF. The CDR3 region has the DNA TGTGCCTGGAGAAGCGGGAACCACGAGCAGTACTTC.

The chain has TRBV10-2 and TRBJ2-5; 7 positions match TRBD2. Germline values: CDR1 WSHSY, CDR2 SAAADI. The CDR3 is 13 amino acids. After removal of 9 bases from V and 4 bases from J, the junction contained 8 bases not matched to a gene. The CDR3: CASNLAVRETQYF. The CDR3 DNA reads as TGCGCCAGTAATCTAGCGGTCCGAGAGACCCAGTACTTC.

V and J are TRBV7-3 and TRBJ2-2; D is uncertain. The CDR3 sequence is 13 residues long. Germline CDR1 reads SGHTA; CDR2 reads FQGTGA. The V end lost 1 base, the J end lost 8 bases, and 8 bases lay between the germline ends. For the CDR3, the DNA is TGTGCCAGCAGCTTAAGGGCAGTTGGGGAGCTGTTTTTT. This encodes CASSLRAVGELFF.

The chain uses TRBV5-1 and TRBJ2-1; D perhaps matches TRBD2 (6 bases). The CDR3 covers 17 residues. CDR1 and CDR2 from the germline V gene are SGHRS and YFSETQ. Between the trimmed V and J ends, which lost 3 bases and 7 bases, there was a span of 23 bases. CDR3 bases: TGCGCCAGCAGCTGGGGGGACTCTCTGGGATTAAGGAATGAGCAGTTCTTC. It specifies CASSWGDSLGLRNEQFF.

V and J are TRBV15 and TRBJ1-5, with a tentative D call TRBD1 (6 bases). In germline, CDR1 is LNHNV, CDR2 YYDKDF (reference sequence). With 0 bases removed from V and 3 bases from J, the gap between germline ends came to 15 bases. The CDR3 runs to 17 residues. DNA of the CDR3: TGTGCCACCAGCAGAGATCCGGGGGCGGGGGACAATCAGCCCCAGCATTTT. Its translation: CATSRDPGAGDNQPQHF.

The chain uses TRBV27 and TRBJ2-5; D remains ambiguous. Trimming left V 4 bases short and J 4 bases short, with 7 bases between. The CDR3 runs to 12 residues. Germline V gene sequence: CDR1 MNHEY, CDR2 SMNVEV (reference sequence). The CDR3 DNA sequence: TGTGCCAGCAGTTCGGGTTTAGAGACCCAGTACTTC. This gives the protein CASSSGLETQYF.

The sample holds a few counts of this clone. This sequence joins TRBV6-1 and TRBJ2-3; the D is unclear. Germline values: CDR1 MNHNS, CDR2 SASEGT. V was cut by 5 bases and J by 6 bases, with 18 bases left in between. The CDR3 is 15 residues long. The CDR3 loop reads CASSPTTLPGDTQYF. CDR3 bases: TGTGCCAGCAGTCCCACTACCCTTCCTGGCGATACGCAGTATTTT.